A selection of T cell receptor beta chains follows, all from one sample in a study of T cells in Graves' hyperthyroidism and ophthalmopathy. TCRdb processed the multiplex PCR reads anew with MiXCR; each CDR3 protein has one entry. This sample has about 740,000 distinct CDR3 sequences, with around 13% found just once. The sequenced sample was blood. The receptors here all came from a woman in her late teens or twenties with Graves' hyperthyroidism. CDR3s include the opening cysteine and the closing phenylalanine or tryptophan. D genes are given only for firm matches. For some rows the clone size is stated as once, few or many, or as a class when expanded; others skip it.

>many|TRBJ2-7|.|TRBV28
TGTGCCAGCAGTACCGGACGGCCCGGGCGCTTAATATACGAGCAGTACTTC
CASSTGRPGRLIYEQYF
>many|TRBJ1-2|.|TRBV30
TGTGCCTGGAAGTATCAGGGTGGCTATGGCTACACCTTC
CAWKYQGGYGYTF
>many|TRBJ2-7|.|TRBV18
TGTGCCAGCTCACCACCCCCGGGAGCGACACACTACGAGCAGTACTTC
CASSPPPGATHYEQYF
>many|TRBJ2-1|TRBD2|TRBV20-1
TGCAGTGCTAGGGGGACTAGCGGGAGGGGAGACTACAATGAGCAGTTCTTC
CSARGTSGRGDYNEQFF
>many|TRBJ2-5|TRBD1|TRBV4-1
TGCGCCAGCAGCCAAGGAGGAGGACAGGGGGCGTGGGAGACCCAGTACTTC
CASSQGGGQGAWETQYF
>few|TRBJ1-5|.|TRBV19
TGTGCCAGTAATCCCCTAGGGGGGGACAATCAGCCCCAGCATTTT
CASNPLGGDNQPQHF
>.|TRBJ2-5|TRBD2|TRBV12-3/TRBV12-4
TGTGCCAGCAGTTTAGAGGGCAGCGGGAGAAGCCATGAGACCCAGTACTTC
CASSLEGSGRSHETQYF
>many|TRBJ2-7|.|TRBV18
TGTGCCAGCTCAACCCAGTATACCTACGAGCAGTACTTC
CASSTQYTYEQYF
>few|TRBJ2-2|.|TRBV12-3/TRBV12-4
TGTGCCAGCAGGTGGACTGTCCAGGAGCTGTTTTTT
CASRWTVQELFF
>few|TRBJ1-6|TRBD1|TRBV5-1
TGCGCCAGCAGCTCCTCAGGGGGGCGGCCCTATAATTCACCCCTCCACTTT
CASSSSGGRPYNSPLHF
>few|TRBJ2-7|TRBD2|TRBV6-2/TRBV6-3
TGTGCCAGCAGTCCGGGGCCGGGACTAGCGGCCCCCTACGAGCAGTACTTC
CASSPGPGLAAPYEQYF
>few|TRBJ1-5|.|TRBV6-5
TGTGCCAGCAGTTACGGGGGGGCCAATCAGCCCCAGCATTTT
CASSYGGANQPQHF
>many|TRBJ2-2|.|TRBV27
TGTGCCAGCAGTTCCAGACTAGTCCAGGGAGGGGAGCTGTTTTTT
CASSSRLVQGGELFF
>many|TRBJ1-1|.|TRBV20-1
TGCAGTGCTAGACCCCTGACAGGATTGAACACTGAAGCTTTCTTT
CSARPLTGLNTEAFF
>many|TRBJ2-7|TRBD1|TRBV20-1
TGCAGTGCCACGGACAGGCCCTCCTACGAGCAGTACTTC
CSATDRPSYEQYF
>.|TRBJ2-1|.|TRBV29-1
TGCAGCGTTGTAAAAAGGGGAAAGAGTCCGCAGTTCTTC
CSVVKRGKSPQFF
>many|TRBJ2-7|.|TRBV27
TGTGCCAGCAGCCTACAGGGCGGCTCCTACGAGCAGTACTTC
CASSLQGGSYEQYF
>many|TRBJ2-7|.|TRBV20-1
TGCAGTGCTAGAGTGGGGCAAGGGGGCGAGCAGTACTTC
CSARVGQGGEQYF
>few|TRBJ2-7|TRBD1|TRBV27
TGTGCCAGCAGTCCGACGACAGGGGGGGACGAGCAGTACTTC
CASSPTTGGDEQYF
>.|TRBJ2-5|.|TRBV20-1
TGCAGTGCTCCCCCGGGGACTGGCGGCCAAGAGACCCAGTACTTC
CSAPPGTGGQETQYF
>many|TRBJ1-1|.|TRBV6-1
TGTGCCAGCTCCCTTGGCACTTTGAACACTGAAGCTTTCTTT
CASSLGTLNTEAFF
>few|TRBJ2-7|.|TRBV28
TGTGCCAGCAGTCCCCCCGTGGCCCTCTCGGGCGAGCAGTACTTC
CASSPPVALSGEQYF
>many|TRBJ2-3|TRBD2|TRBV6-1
TGTGCCAGCACCGAGGACCCGGCGGGACTAGCCTTGGGTGAGCATACGCAGTATTTT
CASTEDPAGLALGEHTQYF
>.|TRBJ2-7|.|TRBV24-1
TGTGCCACCAGTGGTCCGGGAGCCGGGACAGCCTATACCTACGAGCAGTACTTC
CATSGPGAGTAYTYEQYF
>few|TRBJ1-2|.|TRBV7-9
TGTGCCAGCAGCTTAGGGGCGGGGGAACACTATGGCTACACCTTC
CASSLGAGEHYGYTF
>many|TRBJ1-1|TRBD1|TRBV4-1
TGCGCCAGCAGCCCCGGGACAGGGGGCGGTAACACTGAAGCTTTCTTT
CASSPGTGGGNTEAFF
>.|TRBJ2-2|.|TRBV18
TGTGCCAGCTCGTGGGAGGCGAACACCGGGGAGCTGTTTTTT
CASSWEANTGELFF
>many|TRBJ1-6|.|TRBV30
TGTGCCTGGACTGGGCTACATAATTCACCCCTCCACTTT
CAWTGLHNSPLHF
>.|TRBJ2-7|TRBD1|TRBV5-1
TGCGCCAGCAGCCTCGACAGGGAAAGCCTCGAGCAGTACTTC
CASSLDRESLEQYF
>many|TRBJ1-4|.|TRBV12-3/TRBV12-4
TGTGCCAGCAGAACCCGCGGAACAACTAATGAAAAACTGTTTTTT
CASRTRGTTNEKLFF
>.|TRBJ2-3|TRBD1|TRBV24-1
TGTGCCACCAGTGCCTTGGCCCCACCTCCAGGGGGAGCAACCACAGATACGCAGTATTTT
CATSALAPPPGGATTDTQYF
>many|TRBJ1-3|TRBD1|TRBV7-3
TGTGCCAGCAGCTTAGGCGACAGGGCTGGAAACACCATATATTTT
CASSLGDRAGNTIYF
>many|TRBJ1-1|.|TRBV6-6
TGTGCCAGCAGTTACGATTTCTCGAGCGCAGGGGAGAGGTCTTTCTTT
CASSYDFSSAGERSFF
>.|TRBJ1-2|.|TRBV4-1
TGCGCCAGCAGCCAAGTTAGGGACCGGGCCACCTTC
CASSQVRDRATF
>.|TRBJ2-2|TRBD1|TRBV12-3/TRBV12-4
TGTGCCAGCAGTCAACCAAAGGGACAGTCGCACGGGACCGGGGAGCTGTTTTTT
CASSQPKGQSHGTGELFF
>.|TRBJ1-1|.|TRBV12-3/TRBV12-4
TGTGCCAGCAGTTTAGAAGGAAAAAACACTGAAGCTTTCTTT
CASSLEGKNTEAFF
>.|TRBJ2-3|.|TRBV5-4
TGTGCCAGCAGCTTGCCAGCTCACAGCAGCACAGATACGCAGTATTTT
CASSLPAHSSTDTQYF
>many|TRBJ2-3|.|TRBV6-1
TGTGCCAGCAGTTACTTCGGTGGGACACGATCAGGCACAGATACGCAGTATTTT
CASSYFGGTRSGTDTQYF
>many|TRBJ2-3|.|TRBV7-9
TGTGCCAGCAGCTCGCCAGTAGATCGTAGCACAGATACGCAGTATTTT
CASSSPVDRSTDTQYF
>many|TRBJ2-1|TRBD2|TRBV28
TGTGCCAGCAGTGGGGGGTGGACTAGAAAGACCACTGAGCAGTTCTTC
CASSGGWTRKTTEQFF
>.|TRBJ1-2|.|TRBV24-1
TGTGCCACCAGTGATTCAACAGGGCTCTATGGCTACACCTTC
CATSDSTGLYGYTF
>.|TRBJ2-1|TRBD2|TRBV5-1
TGCGCCAGCTACATTAGCGGGTCCTACAATGAGCAGTTCTTC
CASYISGSYNEQFF
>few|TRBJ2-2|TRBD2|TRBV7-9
TGTGCCAGCAGCTTCCCCTTTCTAGCGGGAGCCGGCGGGGAGCTGTTTTTT
CASSFPFLAGAGGELFF
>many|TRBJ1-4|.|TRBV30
TGTGCCTGGAGAATGTGGCAGGGACCAACTAATGAAAAACTGTTTTTT
CAWRMWQGPTNEKLFF
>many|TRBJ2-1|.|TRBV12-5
TGTGCTAGTGGTCAGACTAGTACATTGGTGCAGTTCTTC
CASGQTSTLVQFF
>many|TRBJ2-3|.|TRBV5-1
TGCGCCAGCGGCAACGCCCGGGGGACAGATACGCAGTATTTT
CASGNARGTDTQYF
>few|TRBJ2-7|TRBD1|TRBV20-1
TGCAGTGCTAGACCCACCGGGACAGGAGACTACGAGCAGTACTTC
CSARPTGTGDYEQYF
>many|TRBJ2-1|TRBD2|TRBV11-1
TGTGCCAGCAGCCCCGGGACTAGCGGGAGGAGCTCCTACAATGAGCAGTTCTTC
CASSPGTSGRSSYNEQFF
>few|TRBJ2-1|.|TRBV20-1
TGCAGTGCTAGGCTAAATGACAATGAGCAGTTCTTC
CSARLNDNEQFF
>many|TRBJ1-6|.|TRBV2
TGTGCCAGCAAGACACAGGGTACCGGAACGGCACCCCTCCACTTT
CASKTQGTGTAPLHF
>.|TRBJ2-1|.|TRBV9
TGTGCCAGCAGCGTAGCGCCGGGACGGGCAGACAATGAGCAGTTCTTC
CASSVAPGRADNEQFF
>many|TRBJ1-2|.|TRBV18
TGTGCCAGCTCACCGACTGCGACCTATGGCTACACCTTC
CASSPTATYGYTF
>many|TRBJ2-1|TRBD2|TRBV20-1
TGCAGTGCTAGACTAGCGGACCTGTACAATGAGCAGTTCTTC
CSARLADLYNEQFF
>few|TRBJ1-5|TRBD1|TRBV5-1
TGCGCCAGCAGCTTTGGACAGGGCGGTCAGCCCCAGCATTTT
CASSFGQGGQPQHF
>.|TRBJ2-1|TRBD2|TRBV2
TGTGCCAGCAGCTTCGAGGGGAGGGCCCAGTTCTTC
CASSFEGRAQFF
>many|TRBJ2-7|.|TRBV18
TGTGCCAGCTCACCACAGAGCGCCTACGAGCAGTACTTC
CASSPQSAYEQYF